What follows are 29 T cell receptor beta chains derived from one specimen sequenced in a study of beta chain features in type 1 diabetes. Sequencing targeted expressed TCRB transcripts, as all isolated RNA had been reverse transcribed. Measured with immunoSEQ multiplex PCR; TCRdb has only the in-frame clones, and not every one. The profile shows about 160,000 clones, about 7.8% of them singletons. Study-wide points: TCRB CDR3 length was moderately but significantly reduced in all four CD4+ subsets of Type 1 diabetes patients.

The antigens of these receptors remain unknown. Sequenced sample: central memory CD4+ T cells from blood. The origin of the receptors is a woman aged 40 to 55 with type 1 diabetes.

Only a few counts were recorded for this clone. The chain has TRBV5-4 and TRBJ1-6, with TRBD1 identical over 8 bases. CDR3 size: 15 residues. Trimming took 4 bases from V and 10 from J; bases not matched to a gene: 10. Germline CDR1 SGHNT, CDR2 YYREEE (reference sequence). CDR3 residues: CASSLGVQGGSPLHF. Here the CDR3 DNA reads TGTGCCAGCAGCCTTGGGGTACAGGGGGGCTCACCCCTCCACTTT.

The V call is TRBV19, the J call TRBJ2-5; D is ambiguous. The CDR3 totals 14 residues. Trimming stripped 5 bases from V and 2 bases from J, with 12 bases between. Germline values: CDR1 LNHDA, CDR2 SQIVND (reference sequence). The DNA of the CDR3 is TGTGCCAGTAGTGTTGGGCAGGCTCAAGAGACCCAGTACTTC. Amino acid sequence: CASSVGQAQETQYF.

This clone occurred a few times. The chain links TRBV7-2 to TRBJ2-5; a weak D match, TRBD1 (5 bases). V lost 5 bases and J lost 1, with 11 bases in between. Germline lookup yields CDR1 SGHTA and CDR2 FQGNSA. This CDR3 is 14 amino acids long. The CDR3 nucleotides are TGTGCCAGCAGCCTCCTCGACAGCCAAGAGACCCAGTACTTC. The encoded protein is CASSLLDSQETQYF.

The V gene is TRBV5-1, the J gene TRBJ2-7; D ambiguous. CDR3 length equals 15 residues. Germline CDR1 is SGHRS and CDR2 is YFSETQ. V was trimmed by 3 bases and J by 0 bases, leaving 13 bases between them. This chain's CDR3 is CASSSRGPSSYEQYF. For the CDR3, the DNA is TGCGCCAGCAGCTCCCGCGGCCCTAGCTCCTACGAGCAGTACTTC. The full variable domain, its missing parts supplied by reference TRBV5-1 and TRBJ2-7, is KAGVTQTPRYLIKTRGQQVTLSCSPISGHRSVSWYQQTPGQGLQFLFEYFSETQRNKGNFPGRFSGRQFSNSRSEMNVSTLELGDSALYLCASSSRGPSSYEQYFGPGTRLTVT.

This sequence joins TRBV2 and TRBJ1-5; 7 nucleotides line up with TRBD1. The CDR3 is made up of 14 amino acids. Germline CDR1 is SNHLY and CDR2 is FYNNEI. V was clipped by 6 bases and J by 5 bases; unmatched bases: 7. CDR3 nucleotides: TGTGCCAGCAGGGAGGGGACAGCTCATCAGCCCCAGCATTTT. Translating gives CASREGTAHQPQHF.

This clone was seen more than once but under ten times. J is TRBJ2-5 and V is TRBV4-2; 10 nucleotides match TRBD2. Losses at the gene ends were 6 bases for V and 3 bases for J; bases not matched to a gene: 1. CDR1 LGHNA and CDR2 YNFKEQ come from the germline V gene. The CDR3 loop spans 13 amino acids. The CDR3 sequence is CASRSGGEETQYF. The CDR3 DNA is TGTGCCAGCAGGAGCGGGGGGGAAGAGACCCAGTACTTC.

The chain links TRBV5-1 to TRBJ2-1; a possible D gene is TRBD2 (5 bases). The V and J ends lost 4 bases and 1 base respectively, with 12 bases between them. This CDR3 contains 15 residues. Germline V gene data show CDR1 as SGHRS and CDR2 as YFSETQ. The chain's CDR3 is CASSLVGSSYNEQFF. CDR3 coding DNA: TGCGCCAGCAGCCTGGTGGGGAGTTCCTACAATGAGCAGTTCTTC.

The chain combines TRBV19 with TRBJ1-1, with D unresolved. Germline V gene sequence: CDR1 LNHDA, CDR2 SQIVND (reference sequence). V was pared by 5 bases and J by 4 bases, with 17 bases between. The CDR3 loop spans 15 amino acids. CDR3 residues: CASSRESGGGTEAFF. The CDR3 nucleotides read TGTGCCAGTAGTCGAGAGTCCGGTGGTGGCACTGAAGCTTTCTTT.

This clone was counted ten times or more. V gene TRBV7-2 combines with J gene TRBJ2-1; TRBD2 matches 7 bases. The germline V gene has CDR1 SGHTA and CDR2 FQGNSA. CDR3 length equals 16 residues. Germline trimming cut 4 bases from V and 1 base from J; bases unmatched to any gene: 7. The chain's CDR3 is CASSSRLAQSYNEQFF. For the CDR3, the DNA is TGTGCCAGCAGCTCCCGACTAGCCCAATCCTACAATGAGCAGTTCTTC.

This clone was recorded only once. The V call is TRBV6-4, the J call TRBJ1-1, with 7 bases lining up with TRBD1. Trimming removed 4 bases from V and 9 bases from J; junction bases left unmatched: 8. Germline V gives CDR1 MRHNA, CDR2 SNTAGT. This CDR3 comprises 13 residues. The CDR3 DNA sequence: TGTGCCAGCAGTGCAACAGGGGAACGGAAAGCTTTCTTT. It codes for CASSATGERKAFF.

This clone has only a few counts. The same CDR3 can be traced to other DNA sequences in this sample. The gene calls are TRBV18 and TRBJ2-3; TRBD2 might be the D (6 bases). CDR3 length: 13 amino acids. Trimming took 2 bases from V and 3 from J, leaving 6 bases between them. CDR1 and CDR2 from the germline V gene are KGHSH and LQKENI. CDR3 loop: CASSPGGTDTQYF. For the CDR3, the DNA is TGTGCCAGCTCACCAGGGGGGACAGATACGCAGTATTTT.

The chain employs TRBV28 and TRBJ1-5; 7 bases map to TRBD1. The germline gives CDR1 MDHEN, CDR2 SYDVKM. Trimming cost V 5 bases and J 5 bases; bases outside gene matches: 6. The CDR3 covers 14 residues. CDR3 DNA sequence: TGTGCCAGCAGTCCTGGGACAGCATATCAGCCCCAGCATTTT. It is translated as CASSPGTAYQPQHF.

V is TRBV25-1 and J is TRBJ1-1, with D hard to call. The CDR3 is made up of 12 amino acids. The V gene lost 4 bases and the J gene lost 1 base, with 4 bases spanning the gap. In germline, CDR1 is MGHDK, CDR2 SYGVNS. CDR3 bases: TGTGCCAGCAGTGCCAGGAACACTGAAGCTTTCTTT. Translated, it gives CASSARNTEAFF.

The chain is built from TRBV18 and TRBJ1-6, with D maybe TRBD1 (6 bases). V was trimmed by 8 bases and J by 6 bases, leaving 11 bases between them. Germline V gene sequence: CDR1 KGHSH, CDR2 LQKENI. The CDR3 contains 13 residues. The DNA for the CDR3 is TGTGCCAGCCGCGGGGGGGCTAATTCACCCCTCCACTTT. Amino acids: CASRGGANSPLHF.

The rearrangement joins TRBV19 to TRBJ1-5; 8 nucleotides match TRBD1. Germline trimming cut 1 base from V and 4 bases from J; bases unmatched to any gene: 3. Germline V gene lookup returns CDR1 LNHDA and CDR2 SQIVND (reference sequence). This CDR3 has 15 amino acids. The CDR3 region has the DNA TGTGCCAGTAGTATAGCAGGGGGCTTAAATCAGCCCCAGCATTTT. Protein sequence: CASSIAGGLNQPQHF.

This clone was seen only a few times. The V and J genes are TRBV30 and TRBJ1-2, with 7 nucleotides matching TRBD1. The CDR3 has 14 amino acids. The germline CDR1 and CDR2 sequences are GTSNPN and SVGIG (reference sequence). After removal of 3 bases from V and 4 bases from J, the junction contained 8 bases not matched to a gene. The CDR3 loop is CAWREGQTLYGYTF. Written as DNA, the CDR3 is TGTGCCTGGAGGGAGGGACAGACCCTCTATGGCTACACCTTC.

This chain joins TRBV19 and TRBJ1-2; possible D gene TRBD1, 6 bases. This CDR3 has 13 residues. Trimming removed 7 bases at V and 3 bases at J, with 12 bases between. Germline-derived CDR1 and CDR2 are LNHDA and SQIVND (reference sequence). CDR3 sequence: CASKDSSYYGYTF. The CDR3 DNA reads TGTGCCAGTAAGGACAGTTCTTACTATGGCTACACCTTC. The full variable domain, its missing parts supplied by reference TRBV19 and TRBJ1-2, is DGGITQSPKYLFRKEGQNVTLSCEQNLNHDAMYWYRQDPGQGLRLIYYSQIVNDFQKGDIAEGYSVSREKKESFPLTVTSAQKNPTAFYLCASKDSSYYGYTFGSGTRLTVV.

This clone has just a few counts. The CDR3 DNA reads TGTGCCAGCAGTTTAACGGTGTACCAAGAGACCCAGTACTTC. Protein sequence: CASSLTVYQETQYF. This chain links TRBV27 with TRBJ2-5; unclear D gene. CDR3 length: 14 residues. Germline CDR1 reads MNHEY; CDR2 reads SMNVEV (reference sequence). V gave up 2 bases and J gave up 0 bases, with 7 bases separating them.

V usage is TRBV7-2 and J usage is TRBJ2-7, with 12 nucleotides matching TRBD2. Germline CDR1 SGHTA, CDR2 FQGNSA. V lost 6 bases to trimming and J lost 5 bases; unmatched junction nucleotides: 5. This CDR3 contains 14 residues. CDR3 nucleotides: TGTGCCAGCAGTCCGACTAGCGGGAGCCACGAGCAGTACTTC. Protein product: CASSPTSGSHEQYF.

This clone was seen a few times. The gene calls are TRBV7-2 and TRBJ2-7; the match to TRBD1 covers 7 bases. The CDR3 runs 16 residues. V shed 3 bases, J shed 0 bases, and the junction held 8 bases outside the gene matches. The germline CDR1 and CDR2 sequences are SGHTA and FQGNSA. The CDR3 region has the DNA TGTGCCAGCAGCTTCGAGCAAAGGACAGGCTCCTACGAGCAGTACTTC. Its translation is CASSFEQRTGSYEQYF.

This clone showed up just a few times. V is TRBV11-3 and J is TRBJ1-1; 7 positions match TRBD1. The CDR3 length is 15 residues. Germline V CDR1 and CDR2: SGHNT, YENEEA. Germline trimming cut 2 bases from V and 2 bases from J; bases unmatched to any gene: 5. CDR3: CASSLTGTVNTEAFF. CDR3 in DNA: TGTGCCAGCAGCTTAACAGGGACAGTCAACACTGAAGCTTTCTTT. Full variable domain (remainder filled in from reference TRBV11-3 and TRBJ1-1): EAGVVQSPRYKIIEKKQPVAFWCNPISGHNTLYWYLQNLGQGPELLIRYENEEAVDDSQLPKDRFSAERLKGVDSTLKIQPAELGDSAVYLCASSLTGTVNTEAFFGQGTRLTVV.

V and J are TRBV5-4 and TRBJ2-2; D not resolved. The CDR3 is 14 residues long. V dropped 0 bases and J dropped 3 bases, with 6 bases sitting between them. The V gene's germline CDR1 is SGHNT and CDR2 YYREEE (reference sequence). This CDR3 reads CASSLARDTGELFF. The CDR3, as DNA: TGTGCCAGCAGCTTGGCTCGAGACACCGGGGAGCTGTTTTTT.

This chain joins TRBV4-3 and TRBJ2-3, with 9 bases aligning to TRBD2. The CDR3 totals 16 residues. The germline CDR1 and CDR2 sequences are LGHNA and YSLEER. The trim removed 0 bases at V and 1 base at J, leaving 2 bases unmatched. The CDR3 region is CASSQEVAGGTDTQYF. CDR3 DNA sequence: TGCGCCAGCAGCCAAGAAGTAGCGGGGGGCACAGATACGCAGTATTTT.

This clone was seen a few times. The chain employs TRBV11-2 and TRBJ2-2, with D maybe TRBD1 (5 bases). The V end was cut by 3 bases, the J end by 0 bases, with 11 bases between. CDR1 and CDR2 (germline): SGHAT, FQNNGV. The CDR3 is 16 amino acids. CDR3 DNA sequence: TGTGCCAGCAGCTTCGCGCAGGGCGCGAACACCGGGGAGCTGTTTTTT. Protein: CASSFAQGANTGELFF.

In its sample, this clone was seen a few times. The genes are TRBV2 and TRBJ1-3; 11 bases are shared with TRBD1. This CDR3 region has 15 residues. V shed 5 bases and J 2 bases; nucleotides not matched to a gene: 2. Germline V lookup: CDR1 SNHLY, CDR2 FYNNEI. Written as DNA, the CDR3 is TGTGCCAGCAGTAGGACAGGGGGCGCTGGAAACACCATATATTTT. This encodes CASSRTGGAGNTIYF.

This clone has a handful of counts. The rearrangement uses TRBV15 and TRBJ2-5; 9 bases match TRBD1. V was pared by 7 bases and J by 4 bases, with 4 bases of the junction left unmatched. Germline-derived CDR1 and CDR2 are LNHNV and YYDKDF (reference sequence). This CDR3 is built from 13 residues. The CDR3 DNA reads as TGTGCCACCAAGTTGGACAGGGGAGAGACCCAGTACTTC. This gives the protein CATKLDRGETQYF.

This sequence joins TRBV6-6 and TRBJ2-5; no clear D gene. The V end was cut by 7 bases, the J end by 1 base, with 7 bases between. The CDR3 loop spans 12 amino acids. Germline V gene sequence: CDR1 MNHNY, CDR2 SVGAGI (reference sequence). The CDR3 DNA sequence: TGTGCCAGCATCGGGTTCCAAGAGACCCAGTACTTC. Its protein is CASIGFQETQYF.

The rearrangement joins TRBV9 to TRBJ2-7, with TRBD2 matching over 7 bases. The germline CDR1 and CDR2 sequences are SGDLS and YYNGEE. This CDR3 region has 13 residues. Trimming removed 7 bases from V and 9 bases from J; junction bases left unmatched: 13. The CDR3 region is CASSGAGVVRQYF. The CDR3, as DNA: TGTGCCAGCTCTGGGGCGGGAGTGGTAAGGCAGTACTTC.

This clone was observed a few times. This rearrangement joins TRBV7-3 to TRBJ1-1, with unresolved D. The germline gives CDR1 SGHTA, CDR2 FQGTGA. The V and J ends lost 2 bases and 4 bases respectively, with 11 bases between them. There are 14 residues in the CDR3. The CDR3 protein is CASSLGPTGTEAFF. CDR3 DNA: TGTGCCAGCAGCTTAGGGCCTACCGGCACTGAAGCTTTCTTT. The whole variable domain, remainder taken from reference TRBV7-3 and TRBJ1-1, is GAGVSQTPSNKVTEKGKYVELRCDPISGHTALYWYRQSLGQGPEFLIYFQGTGAADDSGLPNDRFFAVRPEGSVSTLKIQRTERGDSAVYLCASSLGPTGTEAFFGQGTRLTVV.